Below are 25 T cell receptor beta chains sequenced from a single sample in a study of T cells in Graves' hyperthyroidism and ophthalmopathy. The CDR3 regions of TCR beta were amplified from RNA transcripts. The HTBI primer set drove a first-round RT-PCR of the TCR CDR3. Via MiXCR, TCRdb re-called the multiplex PCR reads, giving one row per CDR3 protein. The sample carries hundreds of thousands of distinct CDR3 sequences, over 13% recorded once. The sequencing input was blood. These receptors came from a man between 50 and 59 years old with Graves' ophthalmopathy.

This clonotype showed up just once. V is TRBV4-2 and J is TRBJ2-1; D is ambiguous. The CDR3 sequence is 14 residues long. Deletions cut 0 bases from V and 1 base from J, with 4 bases between. CDR1 LGHNA and CDR2 YNFKEQ come from the germline V gene. CDR3 sequence: CASSQEESYNEQFF. The CDR3 region has the DNA TGTGCCAGCAGCCAAGAGGAGTCCTACAATGAGCAGTTCTTC.

This clonotype was detected ten times or more. The chain combines TRBV30 with TRBJ1-2, with TRBD1 matching 9 bases. The CDR3 has 14 amino acids. The germline gives CDR1 GTSNPN, CDR2 SVGIG (reference sequence). The junction had 10 bases not matched to a gene; V was cut back by 3 bases and J by 8 bases. CDR3: CAWRDRDRAGGYTF. The CDR3 DNA follows: TGTGCCTGGAGAGACCGGGACAGGGCTGGCGGCTACACCTTC.

About this clonotype itself: Germline and junction disagree at one end, which may indicate a read error. The rearrangement links TRBV10-3 to TRBJ2-1, with D perhaps matching TRBD2 (5 bases). The CDR3 length is 15 residues. In germline, CDR1 is ENHRY, CDR2 SYGVKD. The CDR3 reads CAVSESGLANNEQFF. CDR3 DNA: TGTGCCGTCAGTGAGTCTGGTCTAGCCAACAATGAGCAGTTCTTC.

This clonotype was seen at least ten times. The genes are TRBV12-3 or TRBV12-4 and TRBJ1-2; tentative D call: TRBD1 (5 bases). The CDR3 length is 15 residues. Trimming took 6 bases from V and 8 from J, leaving 22 bases between them. CDR3 nucleotide sequence: TGTGCCAGCAGGGGAAGGCAGGGAAGGATGCTGGGCTACACCTTC. It translates to CASRGRQGRMLGYTF.

This clonotype has only a few counts. The J gene is TRBJ2-5, the V gene TRBV20-1; the D is unclear. CDR1 and CDR2 (germline): DFQATT, SNEGSKA (reference sequence). The CDR3 contains 15 residues. V was pared by 4 bases and J by 7 bases, with 22 bases between. CDR3 DNA: TGCAGTGCTAATCCCCTCGGCAGGTCTCAGGTGACCCAGTACTTC. Its protein product is CSANPLGRSQVTQYF.

This clonotype has only a few counts. J is TRBJ2-7 and V is TRBV5-1; D unresolved. Germline V lookup: CDR1 SGHRS, CDR2 YFSETQ. V was clipped by 4 bases and J by 3 bases, with 8 bases between them. CDR3 length: 12 residues. CDR3 sequence: CASSNSNYEQYF. The DNA of the CDR3 is TGCGCCAGCAGCAATAGTAACTACGAGCAGTACTTC.

This clonotype was seen repeatedly, ten times or more. This chain joins TRBV28 and TRBJ2-7; tentative D call: TRBD1 (6 bases). The germline V and J ends were trimmed by 6 bases and 2 bases, with 14 bases remaining between them. The CDR3 length is 14 residues. CDR1 and CDR2 from the germline V gene are MDHEN and SYDVKM. Here the CDR3 reads CASRPLQGTYEQYF. For the CDR3, the DNA is TGTGCCAGCAGACCCCTACAGGGCACCTACGAGCAGTACTTC.

This clonotype has a count of ten or more. The chain combines TRBV27 with TRBJ1-5; 7 positions match TRBD1. With V trimmed by 4 bases and J by 3 bases, 6 bases remained unmatched. The CDR3 length is 15 residues. Germline values: CDR1 MNHEY, CDR2 SMNVEV (reference sequence). The CDR3 spells CASSWAGQPNQPQHF. The CDR3 bases are TGTGCCAGCAGTTGGGCGGGACAGCCCAATCAGCCCCAGCATTTT.

This clonotype was recorded at least ten times. The V call is TRBV11-2, the J call TRBJ1-2; D call uncertain. Deletions cut 3 bases from V and 8 bases from J, with 19 bases between. This CDR3 has 15 amino acids. Per the germline V gene, CDR1 is SGHAT and CDR2 is FQNNGV. CDR3 region: CASSFGSRSSAGYTF. The CDR3 bases are TGTGCCAGCAGCTTTGGGTCCAGGAGCTCAGCCGGCTACACCTTC.

This clonotype was observed at least ten times. In DNA form, the CDR3 reads TGTGCCAGCACGGGGGGAGGGCCTGGGACCCAGTACTTC. Amino acid sequence: CASTGGGPGTQYF. The V gene is TRBV2, the J gene TRBJ2-5, with 7 bases fitting TRBD2. CDR3 size: 13 residues. Trimming cost V 7 bases and J 7 bases; bases outside gene matches: 9. The germline V gene has CDR1 SNHLY and CDR2 FYNNEI.

At least ten counts were recorded for this clonotype. The gene calls are TRBV20-1 and TRBJ2-5, with D unresolved. CDR1 is DFQATT and CDR2 is SNEGSKA in the germline V gene (reference sequence). The CDR3 length is 17 residues. V lost 6 bases and J lost 2, with 25 bases in between. CDR3 sequence: CSAPEGRDNRFQETQYF. The CDR3, as DNA: TGCAGTGCGCCTGAAGGACGCGACAACCGATTTCAAGAGACCCAGTACTTC.

This clonotype was detected ten times or more. The rearrangement links TRBV20-1 to TRBJ2-1; 10 positions agree with TRBD2. V lost 5 bases to trimming and J lost 6 bases; unmatched junction nucleotides: 13. The length of the CDR3 is 16 residues. Germline assignment: CDR1 DFQATT and CDR2 SNEGSKA (reference sequence). The CDR3 DNA reads TGCAGTGCTCTACTTACCCTAGCGGGAGTCGGCAATGAGCAGTTCTTC. Amino acids: CSALLTLAGVGNEQFF.

About this clonotype itself: This may be a read error: a much more frequent sequence differs by one nucleotide. The J gene is TRBJ2-5, the V gene TRBV4-1; 9 positions agree with TRBD2. The germline V gene has CDR1 MGHRA and CDR2 YSYEKL. The CDR3 consists of 15 residues. The CDR3 DNA reads as TGCGCCAGCAGCCTGCCAGGCGCGGGAGGGGAGATCCAGTACTTC. It is translated as CASSLPGAGGEIQYF.

This clonotype was found many times. J is TRBJ1-1 and V is TRBV5-1; D is unclear. V was clipped by 5 bases and J by 1 base, with 9 bases between them. Germline V lookup: CDR1 SGHRS, CDR2 YFSETQ. The CDR3 has 13 residues. This chain's CDR3 is CASRVSRNTEAFF. The CDR3 nucleotides are TGCGCCAGCAGGGTCAGCCGGAACACTGAAGCTTTCTTT.

Many counts were recorded for this clonotype. The chain has TRBV7-8 and TRBJ2-3; 9 bases map to TRBD2. V shed 1 base and J 6 bases; nucleotides not matched to a gene: 8. The CDR3 consists of 16 residues. The V gene's germline CDR1 is SGHVS and CDR2 FQNEAQ. The chain's CDR3 is CASSLVAAGGSDTQYF. CDR3 coding DNA: TGTGCCAGCAGCTTAGTAGCGGCGGGAGGGTCCGATACGCAGTATTTT.

This clonotype was observed many times. This rearrangement joins TRBV11-3 to TRBJ2-5, with D maybe TRBD2 (7 bases). Germline assignment: CDR1 SGHNT and CDR2 YENEEA. The CDR3 sequence is 16 residues long. V lost 0 bases and J lost 2, with 13 bases in between. The CDR3 DNA reads as TGTGCCAGCAGCTTAGACGGGGGGCGAATTCAAGAGACCCAGTACTTC. Encoded protein: CASSLDGGRIQETQYF.

The chain links TRBV6-1 to TRBJ2-1; 10 positions agree with TRBD2. With 6 bases clipped from V and 4 bases from J, the junction kept 6 bases outside the gene matches. CDR1 and CDR2 from the germline V gene are MNHNS and SASEGT. The CDR3 is 15 amino acids. The CDR3 DNA reads as TGTGCCAGCAGACCCCTAGCGGGAGATTACAATGAGCAGTTCTTC. It translates to CASRPLAGDYNEQFF.

This clonotype was observed at least ten times. The gene calls are TRBV11-3 and TRBJ2-1; a weak D match, TRBD2 (7 bases). Germline V gene data show CDR1 as SGHNT and CDR2 as YENEEA. The V gene lost 5 bases and the J gene lost 4 bases, with 15 bases spanning the gap. The CDR3 runs 15 residues. CDR3 coding DNA: TGTGCCAGCAGCATTCGGAGGGGGGGATACAATGAGCAGTTCTTC. Its protein is CASSIRRGGYNEQFF.

J is TRBJ2-3 and V is TRBV7-9, with 10 bases matching TRBD2. The germline V gene encodes CDR1 SEHNR and CDR2 FQNEAQ (reference sequence). V lost 6 bases and J lost 4; bases outside the gene matches: 7. This CDR3 region has 15 residues. The CDR3 coding sequence is TGTGCCAGCAGAAAAAGCGGGAGGGCCGCAGATACGCAGTATTTT. It codes for CASRKSGRAADTQYF.

This clonotype has ten or more counts. The V gene is TRBV20-1, the J gene TRBJ2-1; 12 positions agree with TRBD2. J lost 7 bases, V lost 6 bases, and 7 bases had no gene match. Per germline, CDR1 DFQATT and CDR2 SNEGSKA (reference sequence). The CDR3 contains 14 residues. The CDR3 region is CSAPLAGGTNEQFF. The CDR3 nucleotides are TGCAGTGCGCCACTAGCGGGAGGAACTAATGAGCAGTTCTTC.

This clonotype was seen at least ten times. The V and J genes are TRBV30 and TRBJ1-1, with 7 bases matching TRBD1. From germline, CDR1 is GTSNPN and CDR2 SVGIG (reference sequence). The length of the CDR3 is 14 residues. V gave up 0 bases and J gave up 5 bases; unmatched junction bases: 6. Here the CDR3 reads CAWSVQGTWTEAFF. CDR3 bases: TGTGCCTGGAGTGTACAGGGGACGTGGACTGAAGCTTTCTTT.

This clonotype was recorded at least ten times. The rearrangement links TRBV3-1 to TRBJ2-7, with D hard to call. The CDR3 sequence is 15 residues long. Per germline, CDR1 LGHDT and CDR2 YNNKEL (reference sequence). V was clipped by 0 bases and J by 0 bases, with 9 bases between them. The CDR3 sequence: CASSQDQGTSYEQYF. CDR3 DNA sequence: TGTGCCAGCAGCCAAGATCAAGGCACCTCCTACGAGCAGTACTTC.

In its sample, this clonotype was seen many times. The rearrangement uses TRBV20-1 and TRBJ2-1, with D possibly matching TRBD2 (5 bases). This CDR3 spans 15 amino acids. Looked up from germline, CDR1 is DFQATT and CDR2 is SNEGSKA (reference sequence). Trimming took 4 bases from V and 0 from J, leaving 13 bases between them. This CDR3 is CSANRAESSYNEQFF. The CDR3 DNA follows: TGCAGTGCTAACCGAGCGGAGAGCTCCTACAATGAGCAGTTCTTC.

This clonotype was seen repeatedly, ten times or more. V is TRBV7-9 and J is TRBJ1-2; no reliable D call. V shed 5 bases and J shed 4 bases, with 14 bases lying between them. CDR1 is SEHNR and CDR2 is FQNEAQ in the germline V gene (reference sequence). The CDR3 loop spans 14 amino acids. CDR3 DNA sequence: TGTGCCAGCAGCCGAGCCGGCCTAGCCTATGGCTACACCTTC. Translation: CASSRAGLAYGYTF.

Here the CDR3 reads CASSQDTGASAFF. In DNA, the CDR3 is TGCGCCAGCAGCCAAGATACGGGGGCCTCAGCTTTCTTT. The V call is TRBV4-1, the J call TRBJ1-1; possible D gene TRBD1, 6 bases. Germline-derived CDR1 and CDR2 are MGHRA and YSYEKL. V lost 0 bases to trimming and J lost 10 bases, with 12 bases between them. The CDR3 has 13 amino acids.